This is a list of T cell receptor beta chains from one sample in a study of cytomegalovirus exposure and HLA in healthy donors. The method was immunoSEQ multiplex PCR; TCRdb's version includes in-frame clones alone and lacks a portion of them. The table for this sample gives about 140,000 clones. Sequenced: PBMCs. The receptors were sampled from a woman younger than 35 in good health and CMV-seronegative. Each CDR3 is given with its conserved first and last residue. The D gene is left open where the match is weak.

j_call v_call d_call cdr3_aa cdr3_nt
TRBJ2-3 TRBV6-1 TRBD2 CASTSGSTDTQYF TGTGCCAGTACTAGCGGGAGCACAGATACGCAGTATTTT
TRBJ2-7 TRBV29-1 . CSVGSVVEQYF TGCAGCGTTGGCTCTGTAGTCGAGCAGTACTTC
TRBJ1-1 TRBV4-3 TRBD1 CASSQGTGVMNTEAFF TGCGCCAGCAGCCAAGGGACAGGGGTCATGAACACTGAAGCTTTCTTT
TRBJ2-2 TRBV2 TRBD2 CASTRTSVSYGELFF TGTGCCAGCACCCGGACTAGCGTCAGTTATGGGGAGCTGTTTTTT
TRBJ1-3 TRBV4-3 . CASSQGLSQGRAGNTIYF TGCGCCAGCAGCCAAGGATTATCCCAGGGGCGGGCTGGAAACACCATATATTTT
TRBJ1-5 TRBV6-6 . CASVPRRDSNQPQHF TGTGCCAGCGTCCCTCGCAGGGATAGCAATCAGCCCCAGCATTTT
TRBJ2-2 TRBV19 . CASTPQGGELFF TGTGCCAGTACCCCCCAGGGCGGGGAGCTGTTTTTT
TRBJ1-5 TRBV10-3 . CAISGGQASNQPQHF TGTGCCATCAGTGGGGGACAAGCTTCCAATCAGCCCCAGCATTTT
TRBJ2-3 TRBV18 . CASSQILSGSTDTQYF TGTGCCAGCTCACAAATTCTTAGTGGTAGCACAGATACGCAGTATTTT
TRBJ2-2 TRBV23-1 . CASSPPGQGKKNTGELFF TGCGCCAGCAGTCCTCCGGGCCAGGGGAAGAAGAACACCGGGGAGCTGTTTTTT
TRBJ2-2 TRBV7-9 TRBD2 CASSLRLAGPYRTGELFF TGTGCCAGCAGCTTGAGACTAGCGGGGCCCTATCGCACCGGGGAGCTGTTTTTT
TRBJ2-7 TRBV10-3 . CAIKGGGSSYEQYF TGTGCCATCAAGGGAGGGGGTTCATCCTACGAGCAGTACTTC
TRBJ1-2 TRBV2 TRBD1 CASRDRGRGPYGYTF TGTGCCAGCAGAGACAGGGGGCGCGGGCCTTATGGCTACACCTTC
TRBJ1-1 TRBV28 . CASSSYRVNTEAFF TGTGCCAGCAGTTCCTACAGGGTAAACACTGAAGCTTTCTTT
TRBJ2-2 TRBV6-1 . CASRQGGPSGELFF TGTGCCAGCAGACAGGGAGGGCCTTCCGGGGAGCTGTTTTTT
TRBJ1-2 TRBV30 . CAWSARRDTLRGATF TGTGCCTGGAGTGCCCGCCGGGACACCCTCCGGGGGGCCACCTTC
TRBJ2-1 TRBV11-2 TRBD2 CASSKLAGGSYNEQFF TGTGCCAGCAGCAAATTAGCGGGAGGCTCCTACAATGAGCAGTTCTTC
TRBJ2-1 TRBV7-3 . CASSLVSGEQFF TGTGCCAGCAGCTTAGTATCAGGGGAGCAGTTCTTC
TRBJ1-6 TRBV5-1 . CASSLGTGLNSPLHF TGCGCCAGCAGCTTGGGAACGGGACTTAATTCACCCCTCCACTTT
TRBJ2-5 TRBV19 TRBD2 CASSSGLAGVGFRETQYF TGTGCCAGTAGTTCGGGACTAGCGGGAGTGGGGTTCCGTGAGACCCAGTACTTC
TRBJ2-1 TRBV13 TRBD2 CASSLVGTSGKTFF TGTGCCAGCAGCTTAGTCGGGACTAGCGGGAAAACGTTCTTC
TRBJ2-1 TRBV2 TRBD2 CASSEFSGSYNEQFF TGTGCCAGCAGTGAATTTAGCGGGAGTTACAATGAGCAGTTCTTC
TRBJ1-4 TRBV29-1 . CSVGGPSNEKLFF TGCAGCGTTGGGGGCCCTTCTAATGAAAAACTGTTTTTT
TRBJ2-7 TRBV4-1 . CASSQEMTSYEQYF TGCGCCAGCAGCCAGGAAATGACTAGCTACGAGCAGTACTTC
TRBJ2-5 TRBV30 . CAWTIGNGHQETQYF TGTGCCTGGACGATCGGGAACGGGCATCAAGAGACCCAGTACTTC
TRBJ2-5 TRBV6-4 . CASSVKQPQETQYF TGTGCCAGCAGTGTTAAACAGCCCCAAGAGACCCAGTACTTC
TRBJ1-2 TRBV7-2 TRBD1 CASRGGQGAPSTYGYTF TGTGCCAGCAGGGGTGGACAGGGGGCCCCAAGTACCTATGGCTACACCTTC
TRBJ2-1 TRBV19 . CASSLRRPSGPGGGSYNEQFF TGTGCCAGTAGTCTAAGGCGGCCTAGCGGGCCAGGGGGGGGCTCCTACAATGAGCAGTTCTTC
TRBJ2-2 TRBV30 . CAWSRMSTTGELFF TGTGCCTGGAGCCGAATGTCGACTACCGGGGAGCTGTTTTTT
TRBJ1-1 TRBV27 TRBD1 CASNFGQANTEAFF TGTGCCAGTAATTTTGGACAGGCGAACACTGAAGCTTTCTTT
TRBJ2-1 TRBV7-9 . CASSRRSASWYNEQFF TGTGCCAGCAGCAGGAGGTCGGCTAGCTGGTACAATGAGCAGTTCTTC
TRBJ1-1 TRBV18 . CASSEGAEAFF TGTGCCAGCTCAGAAGGGGCTGAAGCTTTCTTT
TRBJ1-1 TRBV5-8 . CASSFRRNTEAFF TGTGCCAGCAGCTTTCGCAGGAACACTGAAGCTTTCTTT
TRBJ1-1 TRBV5-1 TRBD1 CASSPTGTNTEAFF TGCGCCAGCAGTCCGACAGGGACAAACACTGAAGCTTTCTTT
TRBJ1-1 TRBV9 TRBD1 CASSAGAGGNTEAFF TGTGCCAGCAGCGCGGGCGCAGGGGGCAACACTGAAGCTTTCTTT
TRBJ2-3 TRBV29-1 . CSVERDSTDTQYF TGCAGCGTTGAGCGGGATAGCACAGATACGCAGTATTTT
TRBJ1-5 TRBV28 . CASSLRSGGIQPQHF TGTGCCAGCAGTCTACGTTCCGGGGGAATTCAGCCCCAGCATTTT
TRBJ1-5 TRBV7-9 . CASSLLQDNQPQHF TGTGCCAGCAGCTTATTACAGGACAATCAGCCCCAGCATTTT
TRBJ2-7 TRBV5-1 TRBD2 CASSSGLALTYEQYF TGCGCCAGCAGCTCGGGACTAGCCTTGACCTACGAGCAGTACTTC
TRBJ2-1 TRBV30 . CAWSVLTGDFNNEQFF TGTGCCTGGAGTGTACTGACCGGGGACTTTAACAATGAGCAGTTCTTC
TRBJ2-3 TRBV21-1 . CASSKCDEVDRGRTDTQYF TGTGCCAGCAGCAAATGCGATGAGGTGGACAGGGGCCGAACAGATACGCAGTATTTT
TRBJ2-3 TRBV6-5 TRBD2 CASSSPGGGLNTQYF TGTGCCAGCAGTAGCCCGGGGGGGGGCCTGAATACGCAGTATTTT
TRBJ2-3 TRBV4-2 . CASSQDLVAGTMNTQYF TGTGCCAGCAGCCAAGATCTGGTTGCGGGGACCATGAATACGCAGTATTTT
TRBJ1-2 TRBV28 TRBD1 CASSSQGYGYTF TGTGCCAGCAGTTCACAGGGGTACGGCTACACCTTC
TRBJ2-7 TRBV7-8 TRBD2 CASSFAGGYEQYF TGTGCCAGCAGCTTTGCGGGAGGCTACGAGCAGTACTTC
TRBJ2-7 TRBV14 TRBD2 CASSQAPSGGGYEQYF TGTGCCAGCAGCCAAGCCCCCTCGGGGGGAGGATACGAGCAGTACTTC
TRBJ2-1 TRBV5-1 . CASSSEGDEQFF TGCGCCAGCAGCTCCGAGGGGGATGAGCAGTTCTTC
TRBJ1-1 TRBV7-6 . CASSFSSENTEAFF TGTGCCAGCAGCTTTTCCAGTGAGAACACTGAAGCTTTCTTT
TRBJ1-1 TRBV29-1 . CSVDISGTEAFF TGCAGCGTTGATATCAGTGGCACTGAAGCTTTCTTT
TRBJ2-2 TRBV9 TRBD2 CASSQREFTGELFF TGTGCCAGCAGCCAGCGGGAGTTTACCGGGGAGCTGTTTTTT